This T cell receptor (beta chain) comes out of a study of blood T cell repertoires in COVID-19. TCRdb's copy holds only in-frame clones and misses some; the assay was immunoSEQ multiplex PCR. The sample consists of around 290,000 clones, around 87% of them appearing once. The CDR3 has 16 amino acids. J was trimmed by 3 bases and V by 3 bases; bases with no gene match: 9. Germline V gene data show CDR1 as SGHTA and CDR2 as FQGTGA. The receptor was isolated from a woman aged 45-60 years who had recovered from COVID-19. The sample consisted of peripheral blood. The chain couples TRBV7-3 to TRBJ2-3, with TRBD2 matching 7 bases. The CDR3 spells CASSLGGRAGTDTQYF. CDR3 DNA sequence: TGTGCCAGCAGCTTGGGAGGGAGGGCCGGAACAGATACGCAGTATTTT.